The 18 T cell receptor beta chains below were found in one sample sequenced in a study of cytomegalovirus exposure and HLA in healthy donors. PCR primers comprised 60 Vbeta and 13 Jbeta primers. Produced via immunoSEQ multiplex PCR; TCRdb's table is partial and in-frame only. The sample lists about 140,000 clones, about three quarters occurring once. The sequenced sample was PBMCs. These receptors were collected from a female donor in good health and CMV-seronegative.

This clone was observed once. CDR3 DNA: TGTGCCAGCAGCCTTCGGGGTAGCAGGAGCTCCTACAATGAGCAGTTCTTC. The encoded protein is CASSLRGSRSSYNEQFF. The chain employs TRBV11-2 and TRBJ2-1; D possibly corresponds to TRBD2 (5 bases). There are 17 residues in the CDR3. The V and J ends lost 5 bases and 0 bases respectively, with 17 bases between them. Looked up from germline, CDR1 is SGHAT and CDR2 is FQNNGV.

The gene calls are TRBV7-9 and TRBJ1-3; 7 bases fit TRBD1. This CDR3 region has 16 residues. Germline CDR1 SEHNR, CDR2 FQNEAQ (reference sequence). Trimming cost V 4 bases and J 0 bases; bases outside gene matches: 6. In DNA form, the CDR3 reads TGTGCCAGCAGCTGGAGGCAGGGGGACTCTGGAAACACCATATATTTT. This gives the protein CASSWRQGDSGNTIYF.

This clone occurred once. The chain carries TRBV6-1 and TRBJ1-6; D is unresolved. CDR3 length equals 16 residues. Germline loops: CDR1 MNHNS, CDR2 SASEGT. V lost 3 bases and J lost 0, with 9 bases in between. The CDR3 DNA follows: TGTGCCAGCAGTGAGCTCGGGAGCTCCTATAATTCACCCCTCCACTTT. Amino acids: CASSELGSSYNSPLHF.

This rearrangement joins TRBV5-1 to TRBJ2-1; the match to TRBD2 covers 7 bases. Germline V gene lookup returns CDR1 SGHRS and CDR2 YFSETQ. The CDR3 is 17 residues long. The trim removed 4 bases at V and 0 bases at J, leaving 10 bases unmatched. The CDR3 DNA reads as TGCGCCAGCAGCCCGGTCGGGGGGATTAGCTCCTACAATGAGCAGTTCTTC. Protein: CASSPVGGISSYNEQFF.

The J gene is TRBJ1-2, the V gene TRBV6-5; possible D gene TRBD1, 6 bases. Germline CDR1 is MNHEY and CDR2 is SVGAGI. The CDR3 length is 16 residues. V lost 4 bases and J 4 bases, leaving 19 bases between the germline ends. The CDR3 reads CASSLRADRFIYGYTF. Written as DNA, the CDR3 is TGTGCCAGCAGTTTACGAGCAGACAGGTTTATCTATGGCTACACCTTC.

J is TRBJ2-1 and V is TRBV7-6; D unresolved. V was shortened by 5 bases and J by 5 bases, with 25 bases between the two germline ends. CDR1 is SGHVS and CDR2 is FNYEAQ in the germline V gene. The CDR3 totals 18 residues. The CDR3 DNA sequence: TGTGCCAGCAGCCCTCTCACTTCGGCCGGATTCAGGCACAATGAGCAGTTCTTC. Protein: CASSPLTSAGFRHNEQFF. Complete variable domain (other parts from reference TRBV7-6 and TRBJ2-1): GAGVSQSPRYKVTKRGQDVALRCDPISGHVSLYWYRQALGQGPEFLTYFNYEAQQDKSGLPNDRFSAERPEGSISTLTIQRTEQRDSAMYRCASSPLTSAGFRHNEQFFGPGTRLTVL.

The gene calls are TRBV9 and TRBJ1-2; D is perhaps TRBD1 (6 bases). V was clipped by 6 bases and J by 1 base, with 22 bases between them. CDR1 SGDLS and CDR2 YYNGEE come from the germline V gene. The length of the CDR3 is 17 residues. CDR3 in amino acids: CASNPDLGQRNNYGYTF. The CDR3 nucleotides are TGTGCCAGCAACCCAGACCTGGGACAACGGAATAACTATGGCTACACCTTC.

V is TRBV6-5 and J is TRBJ1-1; TRBD1 aligns across 9 bases. Per germline, CDR1 MNHEY and CDR2 SVGAGI. The CDR3 loop spans 14 amino acids. Unmatched junction bases numbered 3, after V lost 2 bases and J lost 5 bases. CDR3 residues: CASSYPTGGTEAFF. The CDR3 DNA reads as TGTGCCAGCAGTTACCCGACAGGGGGGACTGAAGCTTTCTTT.

The gene calls are TRBV7-6 and TRBJ2-1; D remains ambiguous. V lost 5 bases and J lost 0, with 14 bases in between. Germline CDR1 and CDR2: SGHVS and FNYEAQ. This CDR3 has 16 amino acids. The CDR3 loop reads CASSGWRLSSYNEQFF. The CDR3 nucleotides read TGTGCCAGCAGCGGTTGGCGGCTCAGCTCCTACAATGAGCAGTTCTTC.

The J gene is TRBJ2-1, the V gene TRBV9, with 9 bases aligning to TRBD1. V lost 0 bases and J lost 6; bases outside the gene matches: 7. The CDR3 spans 16 residues. Germline CDR1 SGDLS, CDR2 YYNGEE. The CDR3 nucleotides are TGTGCCAGCAGCGTAGCGCCCGGGACAGGGCCCAATGAGCAGTTCTTC. Encoded protein: CASSVAPGTGPNEQFF.

V and J are TRBV7-8 and TRBJ1-1; D not resolved. The V end was cut by 6 bases, the J end by 8 bases, with 19 bases between. Per the germline V gene, CDR1 is SGHVS and CDR2 is FQNEAQ. The CDR3 consists of 14 residues. The CDR3 DNA follows: TGTGCCAGCAGAGATACCGGACTCCCCTACGAAGCTTTCTTT. Its translation: CASRDTGLPYEAFF.

V usage is TRBV4-1 and J usage is TRBJ1-5; 8 bases map to TRBD1. V shed 1 base and J 4 bases; nucleotides not matched to a gene: 6. The CDR3 contains 16 residues. The germline gives CDR1 MGHRA, CDR2 YSYEKL. The DNA of the CDR3 is TGCGCCAGCAGCCAAGTGGGACAGGCCCGGAATCAGCCCCAGCATTTT. Amino acids: CASSQVGQARNQPQHF.

The chain has TRBV9 and TRBJ1-2; no clear D. Germline CDR1 reads SGDLS; CDR2 reads YYNGEE. The CDR3 covers 17 residues. With 4 bases removed from V and 6 bases from J, the gap between germline ends came to 25 bases. The CDR3 nucleotides read TGTGCCAGCAGCCCAAACCCCGGACTCTCCATGCGGGATGGCTACACCTTC. Residues: CASSPNPGLSMRDGYTF.

This chain connects TRBV19 to TRBJ2-7; possibly TRBD2 for D (5 bases). Trimming stripped 7 bases from V and 5 bases from J, with 12 bases between. Per germline, CDR1 LNHDA and CDR2 SQIVND (reference sequence). The CDR3 length is 12 residues. The CDR3 sequence is CASTTGFNEQYF. The CDR3 nucleotides read TGTGCCAGTACCACGGGGTTCAACGAGCAGTACTTC.

This chain connects TRBV7-3 to TRBJ2-2; 7 bases agree with TRBD1. The V and J ends lost 5 bases and 0 bases, in that order; junction bases with no gene match: 3. The CDR3 length is 15 residues. Germline V lookup: CDR1 SGHTA, CDR2 FQGTGA. CDR3 in amino acids: CASSPGQSNTGELFF. DNA of the CDR3: TGTGCCAGCAGCCCGGGACAGTCGAACACCGGGGAGCTGTTTTTT.

V usage is TRBV10-1 and J usage is TRBJ2-7; possibly TRBD1 for D (5 bases). Trimming left V 5 bases short and J 0 bases short, with 14 bases between. The length of the CDR3 is 15 residues. Germline-derived CDR1 and CDR2 are WNHNN and SYGVQD (reference sequence). The CDR3 spells CASSSTGADSYEQYF. CDR3 in DNA: TGCGCCAGCAGTTCTACAGGAGCAGACTCCTACGAGCAGTACTTC.

This clone was seen only a few times. This sequence joins TRBV5-5 and TRBJ1-1; D gene uncertain. The CDR3 runs to 14 residues. Germline assignment: CDR1 SGHKS and CDR2 YYEKEE (reference sequence). V lost 2 bases to trimming and J lost 1 base, with 9 bases between them. The CDR3 protein is CASSLTTGNTEAFF. The DNA of the CDR3 is TGTGCCAGCAGCTTAACTACGGGGAACACTGAAGCTTTCTTT.

The chain joins TRBV27 to TRBJ1-1; 9 nucleotides align to TRBD1. Looked up from germline, CDR1 is MNHEY and CDR2 is SMNVEV (reference sequence). This CDR3 is built from 15 residues. The V segment lost 5 bases and the J segment 4 bases; nucleotides outside the gene matches: 8. As DNA, the CDR3 is TGTGCCAGCAGTGAGAACAGGGGGCTAGGCACTGAAGCTTTCTTT. Its translation: CASSENRGLGTEAFF.